This T cell receptor (beta chain) was sequenced for a study of cytomegalovirus exposure and HLA in healthy donors. 13 Jbeta primers and 60 Vbeta primers were used for the PCR. Sequenced by immunoSEQ multiplex PCR; TCRdb stores in-frame clones only, minus some. The data contain about 180,000 clones, about four fifths of them singletons. Points from the study as a whole: Prior analysis indicated that the majority of TCR beta V segments exhibited productivity approximately 87% or approximately 30% of the time.

This CDR3 has 15 residues. Per germline, CDR1 MNHEY and CDR2 SVGAGI. Trimming took 0 bases from V and 2 from J, leaving 10 bases between them. As concerns this clone: Its specificity is unknown.

The sequence derives from a woman under 40 in good health and CMV-seronegative. Sequenced input: PBMCs. The chain couples TRBV6-5 to TRBJ2-5; D is perhaps TRBD2 (5 bases). This CDR3 reads CASSYSRALQETQYF. DNA for the CDR3: TGTGCCAGCAGTTACTCGAGGGCACTTCAAGAGACCCAGTACTTC.